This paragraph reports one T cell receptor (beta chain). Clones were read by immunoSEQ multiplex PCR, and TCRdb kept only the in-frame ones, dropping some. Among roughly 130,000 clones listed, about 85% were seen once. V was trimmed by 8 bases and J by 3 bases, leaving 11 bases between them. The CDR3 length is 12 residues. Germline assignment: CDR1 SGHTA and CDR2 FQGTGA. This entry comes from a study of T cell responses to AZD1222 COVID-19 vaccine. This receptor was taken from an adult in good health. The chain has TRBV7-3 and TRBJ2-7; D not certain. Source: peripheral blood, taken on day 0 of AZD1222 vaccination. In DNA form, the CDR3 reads TGTGCCAGCCTGGCACCCGACTACGAGCAGTACTTC. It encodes CASLAPDYEQYF.